This is a list of T cell receptor beta chains from one sample in a study of cytomegalovirus exposure and HLA in healthy donors. Measured with immunoSEQ multiplex PCR; TCRdb has only the in-frame clones, and not every one. The sample shows about 180,000 clones, roughly 85% of them seen only once. The sample consisted of PBMCs. Receptors were obtained from a woman in her 40s in good health and CMV-seronegative. The CDR3 runs from the conserved cysteine through the conserved F or W. D genes are given only for firm matches.

v_call	j_call	d_call	cdr3_aa	cdr3_nt
TRBV4-3	TRBJ2-7	TRBD2	CASSQDLRRLAGAYEQYF	TGCGCCAGCAGCCAAGACTTACGACGACTAGCGGGGGCCTACGAGCAGTACTTC
TRBV27	TRBJ2-1	.	CASSISRGNYNEQFF	TGTGCCAGCAGTATCAGTCGGGGAAATTACAATGAGCAGTTCTTC
TRBV13	TRBJ1-4	.	CASSNRDIDEKLFF	TGTGCCAGCAGCAACCGGGACATCGATGAAAAACTGTTTTTT
TRBV29-1	TRBJ2-1	TRBD1	CSVEDPDRGAYNEQFF	TGCAGCGTTGAAGATCCGGACAGGGGCGCCTACAATGAGCAGTTCTTC
TRBV6-1	TRBJ1-1	TRBD1	CACGTGVGTEAFF	TGTGCCTGCGGGACAGGGGTGGGAACTGAAGCTTTCTTT
TRBV27	TRBJ2-1	.	CASIPAGYNEQFF	TGTGCCAGCATCCCCGCGGGGTACAATGAGCAGTTCTTC
TRBV7-2	TRBJ1-1	TRBD1	CASRLSPGQVNTEAFF	TGTGCCAGCCGCCTCTCACCGGGACAGGTCAACACTGAAGCTTTCTTT
TRBV9	TRBJ2-1	TRBD1	CASSITGVGAYNEQFF	TGTGCCAGCAGCATCACAGGGGTAGGAGCCTACAATGAGCAGTTCTTC
TRBV1	TRBJ2-1	.	CTSSPSRGVYNEQFF	TGCACCAGCAGCCCCAGTCGCGGAGTCTACAATGAGCAGTTCTTC
TRBV6-1	TRBJ1-4	.	CASSEVGQRGKLFF	TGTGCCAGCAGTGAAGTGGGGCAGCGGGGAAAACTGTTTTTT
TRBV5-4	TRBJ2-1	.	CASSLEGGRSWNEQFF	TGTGCCAGCAGCTTGGAGGGGGGGAGGTCGTGGAATGAGCAGTTCTTC